This is a list of T cell receptor beta chains from one sample in a study of cytomegalovirus exposure and HLA in healthy donors. This table comes from immunoSEQ multiplex PCR, and its TCRdb copy is limited to in-frame clones, with some not included. The top ten clones hold less than 4.5% of a sample with about 200,000 clones, around 73% of them seen once. Sample: PBMCs. The source of these receptors is a male donor in good health and CMV-seronegative. Both conserved end residues are part of each CDR3. A D gene is named only where the DNA matches it firmly. Expanded clones are given a class, and other clones once, few, many or no size at all.

J,V,size,D,CDR3,DNA
TRBJ2-6,TRBV7-2,-,TRBD2,CASSLVSGRSGANVLTF,TGTGCCAGCAGCTTGGTTAGCGGGAGGTCTGGGGCCAACGTCCTGACTTTC
TRBJ2-6,TRBV11-3,-,-,CASSPAGQGGTGANVLTF,TGTGCCAGCAGTCCGGCCGGGCAGGGAGGCACTGGGGCCAACGTCCTGACTTTC
TRBJ1-4,TRBV30,-,-,CAWSSGSDEKLFF,TGTGCCTGGAGTTCAGGGTCTGATGAAAAACTGTTTTTT
TRBJ2-4,TRBV5-8,-,TRBD1,CASSLAWTGGLNIQYF,TGTGCCAGCAGCTTGGCCTGGACAGGGGGCTTGAACATTCAGTACTTC
TRBJ2-3,TRBV5-4,-,-,CASSPRSWTDTQYF,TGTGCCAGCAGCCCCAGGTCATGGACAGATACGCAGTATTTT
TRBJ2-5,TRBV5-4,-,-,CASSLGLTGIRGQETQYF,TGTGCCAGCAGCTTAGGCTTAACCGGGATAAGAGGGCAAGAGACCCAGTACTTC
TRBJ2-1,TRBV7-6,-,TRBD2,CASSLEAGGGTHNEQFF,TGTGCCAGCAGCTTAGAGGCGGGGGGGGGAACCCACAATGAGCAGTTCTTC
TRBJ1-4,TRBV18,few,-,CASSTPQDEKLFF,TGTGCCAGCTCAACCCCCCAGGATGAAAAACTGTTTTTT
TRBJ1-4,TRBV7-9,-,TRBD1,CASSLGGTGATNEKLFF,TGTGCCAGCAGCTTAGGCGGGACAGGGGCAACTAATGAAAAACTGTTTTTT
TRBJ1-1,TRBV6-5,-,TRBD1,CASSYRRQGNTEAFF,TGTGCCAGCAGTTACCGCAGACAGGGGAACACTGAAGCTTTCTTT
TRBJ2-7,TRBV27,-,-,CASSSLSYEQYF,TGTGCCAGCAGTTCTCTCTCCTACGAGCAGTACTTC
TRBJ1-5,TRBV28,-,-,CASSSGSGNQPQHF,TGTGCCAGCAGTTCAGGGTCAGGGAATCAGCCCCAGCATTTT
TRBJ2-3,TRBV27,-,TRBD2,CASSSRLLAGGADTQYF,TGTGCCAGCAGTTCCCGCCTACTAGCGGGAGGAGCAGATACGCAGTATTTT
TRBJ2-7,TRBV28,-,TRBD2,CASSQRLAGSYEQYF,TGTGCCAGCAGTCAGAGACTAGCGGGTTCCTACGAGCAGTACTTC
TRBJ2-1,TRBV7-3,-,TRBD2,CASSSQRGVRGNEQFF,TGTGCCAGCAGCTCCCAGCGGGGAGTAAGGGGCAATGAGCAGTTCTTC
TRBJ2-3,TRBV11-3,-,TRBD1,CASSLKDREIDTQYF,TGTGCCAGCAGCTTAAAGGACAGGGAAATAGATACGCAGTATTTT
TRBJ2-7,TRBV28,-,TRBD1,CASRPTGSSYEQYF,TGTGCCAGCAGACCGACAGGGAGCTCCTACGAGCAGTACTTC
TRBJ2-5,TRBV7-2,-,TRBD2,CASSFRVAGVAQYF,TGTGCCAGCAGCTTCCGGGTAGCGGGAGTAGCCCAGTACTTC
TRBJ2-5,TRBV28,-,-,CAITRGRETQYF,TGTGCCATAACCCGAGGGAGGGAGACCCAGTACTTC
TRBJ2-3,TRBV5-1,-,TRBD2,CASSPRTSGRGTDTQYF,TGCGCCAGCAGCCCCCGGACTAGCGGGAGAGGAACAGATACGCAGTATTTT
TRBJ2-7,TRBV7-9,-,-,CASSYPPGFEQYF,TGTGCCAGCAGCTACCCCCCCGGGTTCGAGCAGTACTTC
TRBJ2-5,TRBV2,-,-,CASMGRGETQYF,TGTGCCAGCATGGGCAGGGGAGAGACCCAGTACTTC
TRBJ1-2,TRBV6-5,-,-,CASSYSGRERGYTF,TGTGCCAGCAGTTACTCCGGGAGAGAGCGTGGCTACACCTTC
TRBJ1-2,TRBV2,-,-,CASSAKQGGNGYTF,TGTGCCAGCAGTGCTAAGCAGGGCGGGAATGGCTACACCTTC
TRBJ2-1,TRBV5-1,-,-,CASRPGSGYNEQFF,TGCGCCAGCAGACCAGGGTCAGGCTACAATGAGCAGTTCTTC
TRBJ2-3,TRBV7-3,-,-,CASSLNLLGEGDTQYF,TGTGCCAGCAGCTTAAATCTCCTAGGGGAAGGAGATACGCAGTATTTT
TRBJ2-1,TRBV6-5,-,-,CASRPKLVTNEQFF,TGTGCCAGCAGACCAAAACTAGTTACGAATGAGCAGTTCTTC
TRBJ1-1,TRBV5-5,few,-,CASSLGQTNTEAFF,TGTGCCAGCAGCTTGGGGCAGACAAACACTGAAGCTTTCTTT
TRBJ2-7,TRBV19,once,-,CASSWGEAYEQYF,TGTGCCAGTAGTTGGGGCGAAGCCTACGAGCAGTACTTC
TRBJ1-3,TRBV19,few,TRBD1,CASTRTGRGNTIYF,TGTGCCAGTACTCGGACAGGTCGAGGAAACACCATATATTTT
TRBJ1-4,TRBV28,-,TRBD1,CASSLLQGQGAGNEKLFF,TGTGCCAGCAGTCTATTACAGGGACAGGGGGCCGGTAATGAAAAACTGTTTTTT
TRBJ2-7,TRBV29-1,-,TRBD2,CSVETGLGGGEQYF,TGCAGCGTCGAAACGGGACTGGGGGGAGGGGAGCAGTACTTC
TRBJ1-4,TRBV2,-,-,CASSDSRRNAEKLFF,TGTGCCAGCAGTGATTCCCGCAGAAACGCTGAAAAACTGTTTTTT
TRBJ2-1,TRBV6-5,-,TRBD2,CASRSAGDPYNEQFF,TGTGCCAGCAGAAGTGCGGGGGATCCCTACAATGAGCAGTTCTTC
TRBJ2-7,TRBV2,-,TRBD1,CASRPGQTRPEQYF,TGTGCCAGCAGACCGGGACAGACCCGTCCCGAGCAGTACTTC
TRBJ2-1,TRBV5-1,-,TRBD2,CASSLWSSGYNEQFF,TGCGCCAGCAGCTTGTGGTCTAGCGGATACAATGAGCAGTTCTTC
TRBJ1-2,TRBV5-1,few,-,CASSSGATNYGYTF,TGCGCCAGCAGCTCAGGGGCGACTAACTATGGCTACACCTTC
TRBJ2-5,TRBV2,-,TRBD2,CASTQGLAGGETQYF,TGTGCCAGCACCCAGGGACTAGCGGGAGGAGAGACCCAGTACTTC